This TCR beta chain derives from a study of blood T cell repertoires in COVID-19. Study overall: Samples of COVID-19 (acute and convalescent) were obtained from the United States, Italy and Spain. PBMCs, B-cell-depleted T cells, or T cells provided the cDNA or gDNA that made up the material.

In the original processing: Amplified reference gene primers provided the basis for estimating nucleated cell counts. Profiled with immunoSEQ multiplex PCR; TCRdb holds only in-frame clones, not every one. D and trimming were read from the DNA, whereas the V and J calls and clone size are those reported in that table. The data contain roughly 200,000 clones, approximately 87% of them singletons. Germline CDR1 SGHAT, CDR2 FQNNGV. V lost 1 base, J lost 11 bases, and 14 bases lay in between. CDR3 length: 13 residues. This chain joins TRBV11-2 and TRBJ1-1, with D possibly TRBD1 on 6 matching bases. The TCR originated in a woman aged 50 to 60 in a cohort exposed to, infected with or recovered from COVID-19 (not recorded which). The sample consisted of PBMCs or T cells enriched from blood (not recorded which). The CDR3 DNA is TGTGCCAGCAGCTTAGGGGAACAGGGTGATGCTTTCTTT. It encodes CASSLGEQGDAFF.